This entry is about one T cell receptor beta chain. What it binds is unknown. With 5 bases removed from V and 4 bases from J, the gap between germline ends came to 10 bases. The CDR3 is 13 amino acids. Germline assignment: CDR1 KGHDR and CDR2 SFDVKD. This record belongs to a study of T-cell memory formation after mild COVID-19. The overall study: Clustering of TCRs was largely donor specific.

Study-level points and caveats: Day 15 to 85 contracting clones showed balanced CD4/CD8; later expanders leaned CD4+.

UMIs and sample barcodes were carried by the TCR alpha and TCR beta cDNA libraries that 5'RACE produced using constant-segment primers. TCRdb analysed the 5' RACE reads with MiXCR anew, one entry per CDR3 protein. The table includes 100,000 to 150,000 distinct CDR3 sequences, approximately 17% detected once. This chain connects TRBV24-1 to TRBJ1-1, with D uncertain. The sequence derives from a man aged 18 to 35 who had mild COVID-19 (a few samples of this study predate the infection). Cell type and time point are not known. Sample: PBMCs or a T cell subset sorted from them (not recorded which). In nucleotides, the CDR3 is TGTGCCACCAGTGCCGGGGTGGGCACTGAAGCTTTCTTT. It is translated as CATSAGVGTEAFF.